This T cell receptor beta chain was recovered during a study of T-cell reconstitution after alpha-beta-depleted transplantation in children. The library targeted TCRbeta and was prepared with unique molecular identifiers. TCRdb re-derived calls from the PCR reads in MiXCR, one entry per CDR3 protein. The sample lists around 680,000 distinct CDR3 sequences; 16% were seen once. This clonotype was observed many times. V lost 8 bases and J lost 4; bases outside the gene matches: 4. The germline V gene encodes CDR1 MNHNS and CDR2 SASEGT. The CDR3 length is 13 residues. J is TRBJ2-4 and V is TRBV6-1; 8 bases align to TRBD1. This TCR was recovered from a human donor who donated a stem cell graft to a child with acute myeloid leukemia. The material sequenced was PBMCs from the stem cell graft donor, taken from the stem cell graft. The CDR3 sequence: CASGRTGKNIQYF. Written as DNA, the CDR3 is TGTGCCAGCGGTAGGACAGGGAAAAACATTCAGTACTTC.